This T cell receptor beta chain emerged from a study of blood T cell repertoires in COVID-19. Recruited during active infection, patients (from Seattle) were subsequently followed longitudinally. Profiled with immunoSEQ multiplex PCR; TCRdb holds only in-frame clones, not every one. The repertoire consists of 100,000 to 150,000 clones, with more than 70% occurring once and the leading ten covering 3.2%. The sequence was obtained from a woman aged 80 or older with COVID-19, enrolled during active disease. Material: peripheral blood.

CDR3 protein: CAISESYSNYGYTF. The CDR3 bases are TGTGCCATCAGTGAGTCTTACTCTAACTATGGCTACACCTTC. The chain uses TRBV10-3 and TRBJ1-2; D is ambiguous. V was clipped by 0 bases and J by 0 bases, with 5 bases between them. CDR1 is ENHRY and CDR2 is SYGVKD in the germline V gene. The CDR3 is 14 residues long.